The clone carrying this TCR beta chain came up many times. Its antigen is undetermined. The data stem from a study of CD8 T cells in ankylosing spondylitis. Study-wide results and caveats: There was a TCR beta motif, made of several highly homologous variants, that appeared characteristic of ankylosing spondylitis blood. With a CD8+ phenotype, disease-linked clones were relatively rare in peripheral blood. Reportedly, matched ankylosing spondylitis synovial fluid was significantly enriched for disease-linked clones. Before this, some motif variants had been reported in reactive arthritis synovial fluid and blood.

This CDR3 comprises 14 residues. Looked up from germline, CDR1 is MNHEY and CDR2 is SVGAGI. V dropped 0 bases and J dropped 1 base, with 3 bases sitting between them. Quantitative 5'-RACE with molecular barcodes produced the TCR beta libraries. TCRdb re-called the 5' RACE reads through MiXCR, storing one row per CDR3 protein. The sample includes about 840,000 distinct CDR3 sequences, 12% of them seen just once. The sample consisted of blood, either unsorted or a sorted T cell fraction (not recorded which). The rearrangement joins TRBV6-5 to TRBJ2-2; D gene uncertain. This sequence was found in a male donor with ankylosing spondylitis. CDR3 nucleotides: TGTGCCAGCAGTTACTCCTTGAACACCGGGGAGCTGTTTTTT. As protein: CASSYSLNTGELFF.